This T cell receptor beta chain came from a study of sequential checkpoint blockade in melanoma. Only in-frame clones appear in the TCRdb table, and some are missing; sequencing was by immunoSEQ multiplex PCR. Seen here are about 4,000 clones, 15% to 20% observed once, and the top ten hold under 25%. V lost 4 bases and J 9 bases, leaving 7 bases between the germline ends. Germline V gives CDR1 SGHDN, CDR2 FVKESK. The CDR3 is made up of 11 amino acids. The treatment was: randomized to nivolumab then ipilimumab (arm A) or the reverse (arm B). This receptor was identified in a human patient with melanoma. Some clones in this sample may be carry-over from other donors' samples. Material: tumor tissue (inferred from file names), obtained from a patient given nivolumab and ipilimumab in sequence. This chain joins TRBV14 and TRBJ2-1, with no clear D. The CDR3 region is CASSRYGEQFF. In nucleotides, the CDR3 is TGTGCCAGCAGCCGATACGGTGAGCAGTTCTTC.